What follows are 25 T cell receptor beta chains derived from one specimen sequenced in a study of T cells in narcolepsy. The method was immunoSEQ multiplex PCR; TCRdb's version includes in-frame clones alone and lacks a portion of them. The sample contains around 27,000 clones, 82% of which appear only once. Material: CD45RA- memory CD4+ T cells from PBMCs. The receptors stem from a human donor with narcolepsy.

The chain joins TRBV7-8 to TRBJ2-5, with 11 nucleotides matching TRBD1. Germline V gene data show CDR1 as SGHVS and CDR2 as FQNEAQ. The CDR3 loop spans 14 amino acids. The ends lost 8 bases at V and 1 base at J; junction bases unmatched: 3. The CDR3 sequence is CASGTGGAQETQYF. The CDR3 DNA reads TGTGCCAGCGGGACAGGGGGGGCCCAAGAGACCCAGTACTTC.

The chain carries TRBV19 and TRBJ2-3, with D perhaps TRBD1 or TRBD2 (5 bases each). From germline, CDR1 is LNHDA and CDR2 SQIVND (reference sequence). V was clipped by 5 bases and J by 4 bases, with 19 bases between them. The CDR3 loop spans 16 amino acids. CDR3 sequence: CASSVQRARGADTQYF. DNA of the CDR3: TGTGCCAGTAGTGTCCAGAGGGCTCGAGGGGCAGATACGCAGTATTTT. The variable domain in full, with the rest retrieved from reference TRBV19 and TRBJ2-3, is DGGITQSPKYLFRKEGQNVTLSCEQNLNHDAMYWYRQDPGQGLRLIYYSQIVNDFQKGDIAEGYSVSREKKESFPLTVTSAQKNPTAFYLCASSVQRARGADTQYFGPGTRLTVL.

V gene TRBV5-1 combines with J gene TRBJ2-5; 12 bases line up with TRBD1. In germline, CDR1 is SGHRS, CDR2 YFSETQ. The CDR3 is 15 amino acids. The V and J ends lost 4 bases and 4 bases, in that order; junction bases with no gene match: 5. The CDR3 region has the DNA TGCGCCAGCAGCCGGGGACAGGGGGCTCGAGAGACCCAGTACTTC. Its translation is CASSRGQGARETQYF.

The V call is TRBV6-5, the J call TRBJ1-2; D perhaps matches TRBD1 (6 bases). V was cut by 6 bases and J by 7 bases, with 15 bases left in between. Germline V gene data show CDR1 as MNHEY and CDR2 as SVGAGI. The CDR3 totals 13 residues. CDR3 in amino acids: CASRQGSNRGYTF. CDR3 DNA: TGTGCCAGCAGACAGGGCTCTAATCGTGGCTACACCTTC.

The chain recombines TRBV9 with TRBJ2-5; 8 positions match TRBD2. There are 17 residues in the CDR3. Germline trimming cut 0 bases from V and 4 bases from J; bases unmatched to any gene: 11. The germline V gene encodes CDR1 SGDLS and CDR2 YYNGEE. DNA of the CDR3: TGTGCCAGCAGCGTAGCCGACGGGAGGGCCTTTGGAGAGACCCAGTACTTC. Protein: CASSVADGRAFGETQYF.

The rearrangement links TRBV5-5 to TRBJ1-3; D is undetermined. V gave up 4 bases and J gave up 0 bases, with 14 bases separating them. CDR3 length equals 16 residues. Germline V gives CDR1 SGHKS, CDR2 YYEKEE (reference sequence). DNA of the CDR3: TGTGCCAGCAGCCAAGCAAGAGGTCTCTCTGGAAACACCATATATTTT. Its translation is CASSQARGLSGNTIYF.

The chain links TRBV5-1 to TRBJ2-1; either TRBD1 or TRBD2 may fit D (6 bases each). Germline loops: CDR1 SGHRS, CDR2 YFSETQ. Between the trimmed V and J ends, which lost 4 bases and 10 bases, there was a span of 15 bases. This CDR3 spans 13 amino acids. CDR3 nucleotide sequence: TGCGCCAGCAGCCTCGGGGGCTACCAAGAGCAGTTCTTC. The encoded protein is CASSLGGYQEQFF.

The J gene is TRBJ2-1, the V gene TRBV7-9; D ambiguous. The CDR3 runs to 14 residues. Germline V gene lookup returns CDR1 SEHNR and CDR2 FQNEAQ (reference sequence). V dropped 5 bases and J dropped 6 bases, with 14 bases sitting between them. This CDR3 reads CASSPIKPPNEQFF. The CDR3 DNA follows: TGTGCCAGCAGCCCGATTAAGCCCCCCAATGAGCAGTTCTTC.

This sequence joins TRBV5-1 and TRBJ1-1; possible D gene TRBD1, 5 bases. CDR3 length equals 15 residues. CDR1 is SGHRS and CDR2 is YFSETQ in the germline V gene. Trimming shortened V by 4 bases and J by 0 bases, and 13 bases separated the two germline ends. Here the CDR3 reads CASSAIGTVNTEAFF. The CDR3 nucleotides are TGCGCCAGCAGCGCCATAGGGACGGTGAACACTGAAGCTTTCTTT.

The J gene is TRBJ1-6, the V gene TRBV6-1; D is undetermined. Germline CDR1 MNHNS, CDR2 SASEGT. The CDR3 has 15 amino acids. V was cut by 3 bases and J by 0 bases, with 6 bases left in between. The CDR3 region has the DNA TGTGCCAGCAGTGACAAAGCCTCCTATAATTCACCCCTCCACTTT. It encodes CASSDKASYNSPLHF.

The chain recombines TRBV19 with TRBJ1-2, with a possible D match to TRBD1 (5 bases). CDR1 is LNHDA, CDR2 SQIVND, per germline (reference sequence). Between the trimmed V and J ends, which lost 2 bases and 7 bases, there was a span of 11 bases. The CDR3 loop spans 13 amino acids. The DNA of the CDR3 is TGTGCCAGTAGTATAAATTCAGGGCTTGGCTACACCTTC. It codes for CASSINSGLGYTF.

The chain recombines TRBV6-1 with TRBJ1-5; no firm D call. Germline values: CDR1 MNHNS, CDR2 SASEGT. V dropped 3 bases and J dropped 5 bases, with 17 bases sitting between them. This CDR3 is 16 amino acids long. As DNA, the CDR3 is TGTGCCAGCAGTGAGACTTACGGGTCCGATTATCAGCCCCAGCATTTT. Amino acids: CASSETYGSDYQPQHF.

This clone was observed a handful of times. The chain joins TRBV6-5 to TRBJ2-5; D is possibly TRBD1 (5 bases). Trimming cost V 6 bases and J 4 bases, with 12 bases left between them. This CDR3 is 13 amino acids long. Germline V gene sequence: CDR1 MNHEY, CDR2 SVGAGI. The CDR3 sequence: CASRTYRRETQYF. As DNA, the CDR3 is TGTGCCAGCAGAACTTACAGGAGAGAGACCCAGTACTTC.

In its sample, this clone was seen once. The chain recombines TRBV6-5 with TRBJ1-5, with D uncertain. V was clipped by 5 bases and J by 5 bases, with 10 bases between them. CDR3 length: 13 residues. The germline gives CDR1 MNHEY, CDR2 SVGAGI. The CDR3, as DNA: TGTGCCAGCAGTCCTGGTCCTCATCAGCCCCAGCATTTT. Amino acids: CASSPGPHQPQHF.

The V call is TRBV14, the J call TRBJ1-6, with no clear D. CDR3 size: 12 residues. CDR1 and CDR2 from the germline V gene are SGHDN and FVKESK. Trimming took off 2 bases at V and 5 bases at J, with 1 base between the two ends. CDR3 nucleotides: TGTGCCAGCAGCCAAAATAATTCACCCCTCCACTTT. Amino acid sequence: CASSQNNSPLHF.

The CDR3 DNA reads TGTGCCAGCAGCGGATCCTTAGCGGGAGGCCGTGAAGATACGCAGTATTTT. Translating it yields CASSGSLAGGREDTQYF. This chain connects TRBV9 to TRBJ2-3, with TRBD2 identical over 10 bases. Germline CDR1 and CDR2: SGDLS and YYNGEE. CDR3 length: 17 amino acids. Trimming removed 3 bases from V and 5 bases from J; junction bases left unmatched: 12.

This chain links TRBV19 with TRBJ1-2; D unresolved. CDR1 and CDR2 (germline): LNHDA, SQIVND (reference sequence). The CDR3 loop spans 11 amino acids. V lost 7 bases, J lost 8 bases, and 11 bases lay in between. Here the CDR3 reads CASISAEGYTF. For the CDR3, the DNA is TGTGCCAGTATCTCGGCAGAAGGCTACACCTTC.

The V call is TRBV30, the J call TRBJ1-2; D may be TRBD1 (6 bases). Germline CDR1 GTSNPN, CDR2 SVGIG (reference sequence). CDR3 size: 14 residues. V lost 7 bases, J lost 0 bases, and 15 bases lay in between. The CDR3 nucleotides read TGTGCCTCGGAACAGGGTACAGCTAACTATGGCTACACCTTC. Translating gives CASEQGTANYGYTF.

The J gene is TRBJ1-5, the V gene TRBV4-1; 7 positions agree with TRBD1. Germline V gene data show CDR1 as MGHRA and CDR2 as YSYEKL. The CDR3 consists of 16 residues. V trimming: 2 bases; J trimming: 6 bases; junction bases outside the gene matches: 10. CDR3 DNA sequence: TGCGCCAGCAGCCAAACCTCCCTGAGGGGGCCTCAGCCCCAGCATTTT. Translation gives CASSQTSLRGPQPQHF.

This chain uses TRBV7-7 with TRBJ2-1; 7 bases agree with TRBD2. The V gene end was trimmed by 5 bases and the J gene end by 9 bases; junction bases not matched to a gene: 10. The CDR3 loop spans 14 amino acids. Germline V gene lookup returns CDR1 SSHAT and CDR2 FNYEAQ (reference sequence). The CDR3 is CASSQGLGAGEQFF. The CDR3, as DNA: TGTGCCAGCAGCCAAGGACTAGGAGCAGGTGAGCAGTTCTTC.

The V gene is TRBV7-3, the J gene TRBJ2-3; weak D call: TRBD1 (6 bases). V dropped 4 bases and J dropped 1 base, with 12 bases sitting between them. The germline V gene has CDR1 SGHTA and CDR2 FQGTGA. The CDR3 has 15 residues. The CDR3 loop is CASSSQGAGTDTQYF. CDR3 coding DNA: TGTGCCAGCAGCTCACAGGGAGCCGGCACAGATACGCAGTATTTT.

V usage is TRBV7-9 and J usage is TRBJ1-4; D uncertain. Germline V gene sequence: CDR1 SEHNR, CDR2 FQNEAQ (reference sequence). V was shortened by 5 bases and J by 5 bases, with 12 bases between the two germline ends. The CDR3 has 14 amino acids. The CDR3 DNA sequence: TGTGCCAGCAGCCGGACCGACTCCAATGAAAAACTGTTTTTT. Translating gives CASSRTDSNEKLFF. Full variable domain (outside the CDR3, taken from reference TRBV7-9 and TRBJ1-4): DTGVSQNPRHKITKRGQNVTFRCDPISEHNRLYWYRQTLGQGPEFLTYFQNEAQLEKSRLLSDRFSAERPKGSFSTLEIQRTEQGDSAMYLCASSRTDSNEKLFFGSGTQLSVL.

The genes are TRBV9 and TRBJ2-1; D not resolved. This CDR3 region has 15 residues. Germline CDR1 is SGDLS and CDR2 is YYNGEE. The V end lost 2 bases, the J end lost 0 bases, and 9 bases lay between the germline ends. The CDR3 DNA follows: TGTGCCAGCAGCGTTTCACTCGGCTCCTACAATGAGCAGTTCTTC. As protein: CASSVSLGSYNEQFF.

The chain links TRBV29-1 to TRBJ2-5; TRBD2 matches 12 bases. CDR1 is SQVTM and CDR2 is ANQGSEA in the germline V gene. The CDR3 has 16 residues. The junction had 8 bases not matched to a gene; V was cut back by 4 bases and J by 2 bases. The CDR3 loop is CSVARTSGTLQETQYF. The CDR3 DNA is TGCAGCGTTGCGAGGACTAGCGGGACACTTCAAGAGACCCAGTACTTC.

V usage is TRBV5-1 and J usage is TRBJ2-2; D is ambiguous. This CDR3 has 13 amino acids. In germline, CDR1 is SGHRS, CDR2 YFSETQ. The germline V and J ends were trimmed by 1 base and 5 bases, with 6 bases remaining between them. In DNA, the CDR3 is TGCGCCAGCAGCTTGATCAGTACCGGGGAGCTGTTTTTT. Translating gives CASSLISTGELFF.